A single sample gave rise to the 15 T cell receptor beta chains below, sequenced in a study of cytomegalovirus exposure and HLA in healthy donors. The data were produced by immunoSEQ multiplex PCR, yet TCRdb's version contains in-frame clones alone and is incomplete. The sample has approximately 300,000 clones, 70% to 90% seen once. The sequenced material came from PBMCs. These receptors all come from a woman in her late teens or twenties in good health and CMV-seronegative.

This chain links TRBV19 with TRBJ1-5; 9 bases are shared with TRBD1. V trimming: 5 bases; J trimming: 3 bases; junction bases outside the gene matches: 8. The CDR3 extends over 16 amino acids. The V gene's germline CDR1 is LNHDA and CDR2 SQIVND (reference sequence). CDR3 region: CASSLTGGWVNQPQHF. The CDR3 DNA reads TGTGCCAGTAGTCTTACAGGGGGCTGGGTCAATCAGCCCCAGCATTTT.

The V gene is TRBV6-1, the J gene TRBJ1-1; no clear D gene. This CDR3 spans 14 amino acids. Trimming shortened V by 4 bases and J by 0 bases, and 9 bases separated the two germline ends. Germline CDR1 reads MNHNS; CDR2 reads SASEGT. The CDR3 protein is CASSVLQVNTEAFF. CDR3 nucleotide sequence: TGTGCCAGCAGTGTGTTGCAGGTGAACACTGAAGCTTTCTTT.

The CDR3 DNA reads as TGCGCCAGCAGCAGCAACTCAGGGGCTGGGGCCAACGTCCTGACTTTC. Its protein product is CASSSNSGAGANVLTF. The chain couples TRBV5-1 to TRBJ2-6; a possible D gene is TRBD1 (6 bases). Per germline, CDR1 SGHRS and CDR2 YFSETQ. V lost 4 bases and J lost 2, with 13 bases in between. CDR3 length: 16 amino acids. Variable domain in full (rest from reference TRBV5-1 and TRBJ2-6): KAGVTQTPRYLIKTRGQQVTLSCSPISGHRSVSWYQQTPGQGLQFLFEYFSETQRNKGNFPGRFSGRQFSNSRSEMNVSTLELGDSALYLCASSSNSGAGANVLTFGAGSRLTVL.

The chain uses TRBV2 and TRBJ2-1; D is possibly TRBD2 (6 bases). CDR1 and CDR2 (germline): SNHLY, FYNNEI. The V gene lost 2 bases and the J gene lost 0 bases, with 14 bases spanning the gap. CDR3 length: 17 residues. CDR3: CASSEKKRVGSYNEQFF. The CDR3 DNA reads TGTGCCAGCAGTGAAAAGAAGCGGGTTGGCTCCTACAATGAGCAGTTCTTC. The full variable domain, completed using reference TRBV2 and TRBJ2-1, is EPEVTQTPSHQVTQMGQEVILRCVPISNHLYFYWYRQILGQKVEFLVSFYNNEISEKSEIFDDQFSVERPDGSNFTLKIRSTKLEDSAMYFCASSEKKRVGSYNEQFFGPGTRLTVL.

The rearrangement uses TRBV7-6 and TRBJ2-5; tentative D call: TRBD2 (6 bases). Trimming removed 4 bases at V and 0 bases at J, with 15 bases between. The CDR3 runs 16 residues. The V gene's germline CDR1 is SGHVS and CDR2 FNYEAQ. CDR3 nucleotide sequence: TGTGCCAGCAGCTCCCACGAGCGCGGGAACCAAGAGACCCAGTACTTC. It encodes CASSSHERGNQETQYF.

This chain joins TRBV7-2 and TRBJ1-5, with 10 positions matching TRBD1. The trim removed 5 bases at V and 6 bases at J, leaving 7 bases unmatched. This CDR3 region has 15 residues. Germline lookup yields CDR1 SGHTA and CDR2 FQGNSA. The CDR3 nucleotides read TGTGCCAGCAGCGAAGGACAGGGGGGTGTTCAGCCCCAGCATTTT. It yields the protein CASSEGQGGVQPQHF.

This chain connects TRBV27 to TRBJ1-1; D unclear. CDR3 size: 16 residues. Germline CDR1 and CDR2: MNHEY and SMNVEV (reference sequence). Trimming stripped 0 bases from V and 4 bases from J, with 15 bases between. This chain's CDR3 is CASSLSISGARTEAFF. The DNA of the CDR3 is TGTGCCAGCAGTTTATCGATAAGTGGTGCGCGCACTGAAGCTTTCTTT.

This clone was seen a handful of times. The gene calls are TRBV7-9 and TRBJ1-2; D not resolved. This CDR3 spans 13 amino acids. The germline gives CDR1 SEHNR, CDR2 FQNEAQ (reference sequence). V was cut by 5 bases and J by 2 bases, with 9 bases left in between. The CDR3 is CASSPDGNYGYTF. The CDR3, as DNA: TGTGCCAGCAGCCCCGACGGGAACTATGGCTACACCTTC. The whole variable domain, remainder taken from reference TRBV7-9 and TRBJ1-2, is DTGVSQNPRHKITKRGQNVTFRCDPISEHNRLYWYRQTLGQGPEFLTYFQNEAQLEKSRLLSDRFSAERPKGSFSTLEIQRTEQGDSAMYLCASSPDGNYGYTFGSGTRLTVV.

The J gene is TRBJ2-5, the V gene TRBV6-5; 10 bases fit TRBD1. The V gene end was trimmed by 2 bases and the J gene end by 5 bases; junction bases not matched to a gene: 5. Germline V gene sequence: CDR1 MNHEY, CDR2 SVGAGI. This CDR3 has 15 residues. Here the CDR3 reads CASSYGQGVFETQYF. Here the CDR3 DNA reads TGTGCCAGCAGTTACGGACAGGGGGTTTTTGAGACCCAGTACTTC.

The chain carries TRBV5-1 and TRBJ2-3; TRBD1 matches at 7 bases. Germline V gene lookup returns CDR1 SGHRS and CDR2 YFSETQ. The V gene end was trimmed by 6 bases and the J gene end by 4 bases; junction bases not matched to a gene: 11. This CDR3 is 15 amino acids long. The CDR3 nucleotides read TGCGCCAGCAACGACAGGGCTCGAGGCTCAGATACGCAGTATTTT. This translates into CASNDRARGSDTQYF.

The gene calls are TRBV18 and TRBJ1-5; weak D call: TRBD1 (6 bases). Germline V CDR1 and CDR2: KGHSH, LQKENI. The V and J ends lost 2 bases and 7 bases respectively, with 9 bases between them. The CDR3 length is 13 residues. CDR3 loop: CASSPGQYQPQHF. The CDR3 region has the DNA TGTGCCAGCTCACCAGGACAGTACCAGCCCCAGCATTTT.

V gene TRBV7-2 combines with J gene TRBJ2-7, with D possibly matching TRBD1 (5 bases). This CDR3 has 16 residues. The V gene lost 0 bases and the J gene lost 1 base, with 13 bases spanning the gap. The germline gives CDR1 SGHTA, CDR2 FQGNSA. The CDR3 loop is CASSLALTAPSYEQYF. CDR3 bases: TGTGCCAGCAGCTTAGCGCTGACAGCGCCATCCTACGAGCAGTACTTC.

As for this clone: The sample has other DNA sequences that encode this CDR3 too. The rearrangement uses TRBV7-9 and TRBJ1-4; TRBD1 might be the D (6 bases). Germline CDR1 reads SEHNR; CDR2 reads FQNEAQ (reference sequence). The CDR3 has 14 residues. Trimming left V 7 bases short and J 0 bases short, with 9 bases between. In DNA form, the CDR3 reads TGTGCCAGCAATCCAGGGGCAACTAATGAAAAACTGTTTTTT. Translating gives CASNPGATNEKLFF.

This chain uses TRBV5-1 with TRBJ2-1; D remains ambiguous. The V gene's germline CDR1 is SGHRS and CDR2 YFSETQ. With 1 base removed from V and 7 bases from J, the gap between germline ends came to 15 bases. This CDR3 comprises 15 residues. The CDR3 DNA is TGCGCCAGCAGCTTGACGTCTACCGCACGAAATGAGCAGTTCTTC. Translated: CASSLTSTARNEQFF.

For the CDR3, the DNA is TGTGCCAGCAGTTTACCCGGACTCCTCTACGAGCAGTACTTC. It translates to CASSLPGLLYEQYF. This chain connects TRBV28 to TRBJ2-7, with TRBD2 as a possible D gene (5 bases). The V end lost 2 bases, the J end lost 3 bases, and 11 bases lay between the germline ends. CDR3 size: 14 residues. The V gene's germline CDR1 is MDHEN and CDR2 SYDVKM.